This record concerns one T cell receptor beta chain sequence. These data belong to a study of blood T cell repertoires in COVID-19. The wider study: PBMCs, B-cell-depleted T cells, or T cells were the source of the cDNA or gDNA that made up the material.

Data came from immunoSEQ multiplex PCR; TCRdb stores just in-frame clones and leaves some out. The sample records around 460,000 clones, approximately 90% being singletons. The CDR3 consists of 13 residues. V gave up 2 bases and J gave up 5 bases, with 6 bases separating them. The germline CDR1 and CDR2 sequences are SGHTA and FQGTGA. Enrolled during active infection, Seattle patients were then followed longitudinally. The chain recombines TRBV7-3 with TRBJ2-2; D is perhaps TRBD2 (5 bases). Sequenced: peripheral blood. The TCR comes from a man aged 18 to 35 with COVID-19, enrolled during active disease. CDR3 protein: CASSLLATGELFF. Written as DNA, the CDR3 is TGTGCCAGCAGCTTATTAGCGACCGGGGAGCTGTTTTTT.